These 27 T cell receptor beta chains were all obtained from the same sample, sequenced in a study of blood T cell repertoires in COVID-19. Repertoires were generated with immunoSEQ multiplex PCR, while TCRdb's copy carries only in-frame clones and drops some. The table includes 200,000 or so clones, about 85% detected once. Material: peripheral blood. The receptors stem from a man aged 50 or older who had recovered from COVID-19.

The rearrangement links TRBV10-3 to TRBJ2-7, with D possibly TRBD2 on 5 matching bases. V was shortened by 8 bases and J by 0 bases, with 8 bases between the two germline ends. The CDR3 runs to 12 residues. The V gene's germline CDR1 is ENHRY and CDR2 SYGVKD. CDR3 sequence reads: CAIGEGSYEQYF. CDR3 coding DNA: TGTGCCATCGGCGAGGGCTCCTACGAGCAGTACTTC.

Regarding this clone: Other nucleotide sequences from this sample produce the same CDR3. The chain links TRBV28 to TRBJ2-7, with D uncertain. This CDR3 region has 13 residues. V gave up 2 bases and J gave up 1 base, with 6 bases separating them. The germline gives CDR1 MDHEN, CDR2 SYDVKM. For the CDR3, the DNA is TGTGCCAGCAGTTTAGTTTCGTCCTACGAGCAGTACTTC. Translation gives CASSLVSSYEQYF.

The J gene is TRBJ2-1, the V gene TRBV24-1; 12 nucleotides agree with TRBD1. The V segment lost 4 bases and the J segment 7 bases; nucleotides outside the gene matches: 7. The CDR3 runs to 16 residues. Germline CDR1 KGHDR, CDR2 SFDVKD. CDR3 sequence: CATSDPRDRGQNEQFF. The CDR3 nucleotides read TGTGCCACCAGTGACCCGCGGGACAGGGGGCAGAATGAGCAGTTCTTC.

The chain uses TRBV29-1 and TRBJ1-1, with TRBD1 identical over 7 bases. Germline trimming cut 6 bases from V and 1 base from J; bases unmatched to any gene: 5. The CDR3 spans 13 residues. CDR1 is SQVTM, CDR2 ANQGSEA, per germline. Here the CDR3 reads CSVVDRPNTEAFF. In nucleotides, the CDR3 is TGCAGCGTAGTGGACAGGCCGAACACTGAAGCTTTCTTT.

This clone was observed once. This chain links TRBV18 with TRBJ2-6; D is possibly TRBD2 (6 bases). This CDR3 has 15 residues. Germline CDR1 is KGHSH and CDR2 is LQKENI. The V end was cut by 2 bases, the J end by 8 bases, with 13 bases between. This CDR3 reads CASSPEGLGSNVLTF. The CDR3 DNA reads TGTGCCAGCTCACCAGAGGGACTTGGATCCAACGTCCTGACTTTC.

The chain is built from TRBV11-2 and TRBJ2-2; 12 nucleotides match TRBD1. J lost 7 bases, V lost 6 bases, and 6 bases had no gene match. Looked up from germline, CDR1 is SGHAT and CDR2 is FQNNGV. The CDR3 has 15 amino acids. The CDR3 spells CASRTGTGGVGELFF. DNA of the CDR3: TGTGCCAGCAGGACCGGGACAGGGGGCGTCGGGGAGCTGTTTTTT.

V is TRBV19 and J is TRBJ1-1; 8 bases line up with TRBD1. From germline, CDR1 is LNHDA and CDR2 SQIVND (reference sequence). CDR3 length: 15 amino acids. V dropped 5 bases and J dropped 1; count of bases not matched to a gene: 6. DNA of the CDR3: TGTGCCAGTAGTGCTGACGACAGGGGGAACACTGAAGCTTTCTTT. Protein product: CASSADDRGNTEAFF.

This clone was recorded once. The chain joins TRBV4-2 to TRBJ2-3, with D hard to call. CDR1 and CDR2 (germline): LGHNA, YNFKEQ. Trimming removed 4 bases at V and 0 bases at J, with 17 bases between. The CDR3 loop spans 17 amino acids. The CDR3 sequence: CASSPLSAQSSTDTQYF. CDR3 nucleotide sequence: TGTGCCAGCAGCCCCCTCTCCGCCCAGTCTAGCACAGATACGCAGTATTTT.

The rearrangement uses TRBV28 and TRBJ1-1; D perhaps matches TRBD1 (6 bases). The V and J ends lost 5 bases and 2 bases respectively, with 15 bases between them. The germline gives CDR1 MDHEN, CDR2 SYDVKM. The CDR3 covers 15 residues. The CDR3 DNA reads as TGTGCCAGCAGTCCCCAGGGGTTGGGAAACACTGAAGCTTTCTTT. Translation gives CASSPQGLGNTEAFF. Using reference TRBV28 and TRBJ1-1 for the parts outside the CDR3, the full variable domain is DVKVTQSSRYLVKRTGEKVFLECVQDMDHENMFWYRQDPGLGLRLIYFSYDVKMKEKGDIPEGYSVSREKKERFSLILESASTNQTSMYLCASSPQGLGNTEAFFGQGTRLTVV.

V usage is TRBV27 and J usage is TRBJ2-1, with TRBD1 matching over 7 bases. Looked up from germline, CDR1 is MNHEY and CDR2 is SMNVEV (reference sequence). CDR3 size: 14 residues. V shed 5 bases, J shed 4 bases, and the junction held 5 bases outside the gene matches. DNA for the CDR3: TGTGCCAGCAGTCCGGGACAGAGTTACAATGAGCAGTTCTTC. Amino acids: CASSPGQSYNEQFF.

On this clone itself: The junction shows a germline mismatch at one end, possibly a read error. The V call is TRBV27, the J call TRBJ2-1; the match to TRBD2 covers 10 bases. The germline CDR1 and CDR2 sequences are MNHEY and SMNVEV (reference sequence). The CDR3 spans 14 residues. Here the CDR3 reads CASSFSASGSGGIF. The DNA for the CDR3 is TGTGCCAGCAGTTTCTCGGCTAGCGGGAGTGGTGGTATCTTC.

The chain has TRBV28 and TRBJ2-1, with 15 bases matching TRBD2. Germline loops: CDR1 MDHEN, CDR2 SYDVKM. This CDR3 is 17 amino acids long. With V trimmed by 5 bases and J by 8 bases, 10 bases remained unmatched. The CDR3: CASSPPPGLAGGDEQFF. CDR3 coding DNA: TGTGCCAGCAGTCCCCCCCCGGGACTAGCGGGAGGAGATGAGCAGTTCTTC.

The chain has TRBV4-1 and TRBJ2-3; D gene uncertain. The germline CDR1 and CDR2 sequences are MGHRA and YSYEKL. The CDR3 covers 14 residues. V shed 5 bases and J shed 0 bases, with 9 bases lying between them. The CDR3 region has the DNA TGCGCCAGCAGCATACTACCTAGCACAGATACGCAGTATTTT. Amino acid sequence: CASSILPSTDTQYF.

This chain's CDR3 is CASSEAGSIQYF. DNA of the CDR3: TGTGCCAGCAGTGAAGCGGGGAGCATTCAGTACTTC. This chain connects TRBV6-1 to TRBJ2-4, with D possibly being TRBD2 (5 bases). V lost 0 bases and J 9 bases, leaving 6 bases between the germline ends. The length of the CDR3 is 12 residues. In germline, CDR1 is MNHNS, CDR2 SASEGT.

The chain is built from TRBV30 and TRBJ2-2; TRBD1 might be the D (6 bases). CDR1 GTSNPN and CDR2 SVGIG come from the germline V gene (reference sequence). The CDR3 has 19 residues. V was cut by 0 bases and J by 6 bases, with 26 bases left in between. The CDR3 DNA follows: TGTGCCTGGAGTGTACAACTAATTGGCAGGGGCCGGGTCCCCGGGGAGCTGTTTTTT. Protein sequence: CAWSVQLIGRGRVPGELFF.

This chain's CDR3 is CASSPILTSGIYEQYF. DNA of the CDR3: TGTGCCAGCTCACCCATTTTAACTAGCGGAATTTACGAGCAGTACTTC. The chain couples TRBV18 to TRBJ2-7; TRBD2 agrees at 8 bases. With V trimmed by 3 bases and J by 4 bases, 11 bases remained unmatched. Germline CDR1 and CDR2: KGHSH and LQKENI. The CDR3 is made up of 16 amino acids.

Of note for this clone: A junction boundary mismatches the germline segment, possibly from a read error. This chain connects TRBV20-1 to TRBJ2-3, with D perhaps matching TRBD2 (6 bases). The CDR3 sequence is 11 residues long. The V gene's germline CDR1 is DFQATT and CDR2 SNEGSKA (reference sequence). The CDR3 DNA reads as TGCAGTGCTAGAGTTCAGCGGGTAGACGCCTTT. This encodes CSARVQRVDAF.

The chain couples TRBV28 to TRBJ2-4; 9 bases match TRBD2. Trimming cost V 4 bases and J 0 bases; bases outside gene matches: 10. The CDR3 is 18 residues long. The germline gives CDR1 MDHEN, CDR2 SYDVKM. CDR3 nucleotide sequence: TGTGCCAGCAGTTCCAATTCGCGGGGGGGTCAAGCCAAAAACATTCAGTACTTC. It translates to CASSSNSRGGQAKNIQYF.

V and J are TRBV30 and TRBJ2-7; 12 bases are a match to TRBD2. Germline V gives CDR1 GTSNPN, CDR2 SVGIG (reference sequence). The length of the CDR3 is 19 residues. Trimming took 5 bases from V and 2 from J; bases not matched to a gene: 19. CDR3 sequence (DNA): TGTGCCTGGGAAGACCGGGGACTAGCGGGTTCCCTAACTCCCTACGAGCAGTACTTC. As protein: CAWEDRGLAGSLTPYEQYF.

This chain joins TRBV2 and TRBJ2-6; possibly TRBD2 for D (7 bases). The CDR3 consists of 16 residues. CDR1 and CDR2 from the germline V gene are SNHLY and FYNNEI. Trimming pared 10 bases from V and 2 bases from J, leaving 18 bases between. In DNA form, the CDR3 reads TGTGCCACACACTTCCAGGGGACTACTGGGGCCAACGTCCTGACTTTC. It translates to CATHFQGTTGANVLTF.

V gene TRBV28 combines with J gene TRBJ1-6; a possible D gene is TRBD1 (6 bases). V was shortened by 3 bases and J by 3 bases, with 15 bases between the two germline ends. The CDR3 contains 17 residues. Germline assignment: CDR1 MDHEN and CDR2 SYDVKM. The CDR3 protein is CASSFPVSRGYNSPLHF. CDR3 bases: TGTGCCAGCAGTTTCCCGGTCTCCAGGGGCTATAATTCACCCCTCCACTTT.

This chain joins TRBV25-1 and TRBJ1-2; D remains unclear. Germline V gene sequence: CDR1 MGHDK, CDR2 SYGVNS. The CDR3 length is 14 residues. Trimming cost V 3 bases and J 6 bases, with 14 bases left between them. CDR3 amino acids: CASSDPTRRNGYTF. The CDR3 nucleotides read TGTGCCAGCAGTGACCCTACGAGGCGGAATGGCTACACCTTC.

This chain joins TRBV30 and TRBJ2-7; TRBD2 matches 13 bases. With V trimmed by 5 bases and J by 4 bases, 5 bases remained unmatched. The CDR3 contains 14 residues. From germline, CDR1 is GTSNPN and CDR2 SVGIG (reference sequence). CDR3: CAWDGTSGNYEQYF. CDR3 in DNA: TGTGCCTGGGATGGGACTAGCGGGAATTACGAGCAGTACTTC.

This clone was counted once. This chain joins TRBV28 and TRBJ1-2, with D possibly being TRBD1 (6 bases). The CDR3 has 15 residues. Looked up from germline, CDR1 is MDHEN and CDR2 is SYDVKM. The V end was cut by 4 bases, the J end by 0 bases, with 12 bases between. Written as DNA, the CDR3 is TGTGCCAGCAGTTCACCGGGACAATCTAACTATGGCTACACCTTC. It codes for CASSSPGQSNYGYTF.

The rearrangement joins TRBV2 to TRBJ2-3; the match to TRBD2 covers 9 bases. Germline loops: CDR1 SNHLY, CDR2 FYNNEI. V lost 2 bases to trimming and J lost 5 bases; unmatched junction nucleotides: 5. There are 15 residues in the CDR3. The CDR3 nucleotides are TGTGCCAGCAGTGAACAGGGACTAGCAATAGATACGCAGTATTTT. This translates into CASSEQGLAIDTQYF. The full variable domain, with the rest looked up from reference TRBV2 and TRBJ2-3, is EPEVTQTPSHQVTQMGQEVILRCVPISNHLYFYWYRQILGQKVEFLVSFYNNEISEKSEIFDDQFSVERPDGSNFTLKIRSTKLEDSAMYFCASSEQGLAIDTQYFGPGTRLTVL.

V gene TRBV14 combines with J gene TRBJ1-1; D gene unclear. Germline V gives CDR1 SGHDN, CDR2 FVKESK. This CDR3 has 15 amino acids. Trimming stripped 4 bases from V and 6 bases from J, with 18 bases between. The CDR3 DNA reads TGTGCCAGCAGCCCCCTCAGGAGGATCAACGCTGAAGCTTTCTTT. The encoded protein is CASSPLRRINAEAFF. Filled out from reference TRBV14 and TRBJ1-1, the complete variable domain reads EAGVTQFPSHSVIEKGQTVTLRCDPISGHDNLYWYRRVMGKEIKFLLHFVKESKQDESGMPNNRFLAERTGGTYSTLKVQPAELEDSGVYFCASSPLRRINAEAFFGQGTRLTVV.

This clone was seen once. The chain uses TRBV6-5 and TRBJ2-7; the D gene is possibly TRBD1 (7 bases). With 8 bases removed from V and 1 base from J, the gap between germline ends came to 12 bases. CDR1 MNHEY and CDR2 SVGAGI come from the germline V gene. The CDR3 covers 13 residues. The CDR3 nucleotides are TGTGCCAGCCGGGGGACAGCTTCCTACGAGCAGTACTTC. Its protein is CASRGTASYEQYF.